This paragraph reports one TCR beta chain. The antigen is unknown. Template switching added a universal primer binding site, and final cDNA carried unique molecular identifiers. A single record per CDR3 protein comes from TCRdb applying MiXCR to the 5' RACE reads. The sample includes 200,000 to 250,000 distinct CDR3 sequences, more than 9.5% of them seen just once. This entry comes from a study of identical twins. Whole-study findings and limits: Beta out-of-frame twin sharing showed a weaker excess.

These data were also reused for a study on yellow fever vaccine responses in identical twins.

The clonotype was recovered from a young woman in good health. Sequenced sample: memory (CD45RO+) T cells sorted from blood.

CDR3 bases: TGTGCCAGCGGACCGGACAGGGGGCTTGAAAAACTGTTTTTT. This translates into CASGPDRGLEKLFF. This chain uses TRBV27 with TRBJ1-4, with 11 bases aligning to TRBD1. The length of the CDR3 is 14 residues. V gave up 8 bases and J gave up 7 bases; unmatched junction bases: 6. Germline V CDR1 and CDR2: MNHEY, SMNVEV (reference sequence).